These 7 T cell receptor beta chains share one sample of origin, sequenced in a study of spatial heterogeneity in lung cancer. General study points: Counts that tracked tumor mutation counts were those of expanded intratumoral alpha and beta TCRs.

Time point meaning: sample taken at primary tumor resection. TCRdb independently ran MiXCR on the 5' RACE reads; one entry per CDR3 protein. The sample yields about 100,000 distinct CDR3 sequences, around 4.8% seen once. No antigen has been assigned to these receptors. The sample in question was lung tumor tissue, obtained at surgery. These receptors all come from a male donor with early-stage non-small cell lung cancer.

This clonotype has ten or more counts. The CDR3 reads CASSSTASDSAFF. Here the CDR3 DNA reads TGTGCCAGCAGTTCAACAGCCTCAGATTCAGCTTTCTTT. The chain links TRBV27 to TRBJ1-1; D gene unclear. Germline V gene sequence: CDR1 MNHEY, CDR2 SMNVEV (reference sequence). The V gene lost 4 bases and the J gene lost 10 bases, with 16 bases spanning the gap. The CDR3 loop spans 13 amino acids.

The CDR3 is CASSLWQGYYEQYF. Written as DNA, the CDR3 is TGTGCCAGCAGTTTATGGCAGGGTTACTACGAGCAGTACTTC. The rearrangement joins TRBV27 to TRBJ2-7, with a tentative D call TRBD1 (5 bases). Trimming removed 1 base at V and 3 bases at J, with 10 bases between. CDR3 size: 14 residues. The germline CDR1 and CDR2 sequences are MNHEY and SMNVEV (reference sequence).

This clonotype was picked up many times. The genes are TRBV29-1 and TRBJ2-7, with D tentatively TRBD2 (6 bases). This CDR3 has 12 amino acids. Trimming left V 4 bases short and J 4 bases short, with 11 bases between. CDR1 is SQVTM, CDR2 ANQGSEA, per germline. The CDR3 is CSVGGTPYEQYF. The CDR3, as DNA: TGCAGCGTTGGCGGGACCCCATACGAGCAGTACTTC.

Ten or more counts support this clonotype. The J gene is TRBJ2-1, the V gene TRBV27, with TRBD2 identical over 7 bases. Per the germline V gene, CDR1 is MNHEY and CDR2 is SMNVEV (reference sequence). The CDR3 runs 15 residues. V was pared by 8 bases and J by 0 bases, with 7 bases of the junction left unmatched. The CDR3 is CASPRGGSSYNEQFF. CDR3 nucleotide sequence: TGTGCCAGCCCAAGGGGCGGGAGCTCCTACAATGAGCAGTTCTTC.

Many counts were recorded for this clonotype. The V gene is TRBV20-1, the J gene TRBJ2-4; a possible D gene is TRBD2 (5 bases). Trimming removed 1 base at V and 5 bases at J, with 12 bases between. The germline gives CDR1 DFQATT, CDR2 SNEGSKA (reference sequence). There are 14 residues in the CDR3. In DNA, the CDR3 is TGCAGTGCTAGAGGCCAGACCGGGGAAAACATTCAGTACTTC. Translating gives CSARGQTGENIQYF.

Ten or more counts support this clonotype. J is TRBJ2-5 and V is TRBV12-3 or TRBV12-4; 10 bases map to TRBD2. The V gene end was trimmed by 6 bases and the J gene end by 3 bases; junction bases not matched to a gene: 7. The CDR3 spans 15 residues. CDR3: CASRPGLALKETQYF. The CDR3 coding sequence is TGTGCCAGCAGGCCGGGACTAGCGTTGAAAGAGACCCAGTACTTC.

A note on this clonotype: The missing conserved phenylalanine or tryptophan at the end of this CDR3 makes a read error likely. This chain joins TRBV28 and TRBJ1-6, with D unclear. The CDR3 contains 12 residues. The germline V gene encodes CDR1 MDHEN and CDR2 SYDVKM. V was trimmed by 6 bases and J by 10 bases, leaving 10 bases between them. The CDR3 region has the DNA TGTGCCAGCAGCCTACGAAGCTCACCCCTCCACTCT. Protein: CASSLRSSPLHS.